This T cell receptor (beta chain) was profiled in a study of spatial heterogeneity in lung cancer. Overall study context: Sequencing of follow-up PBMC samples took place when they were available, at a median of roughly 2 years after resection. Among detected sequences, beta-chain ones consistently exceeded alpha-chain ones in number. Findings of the study overall: Ubiquitous expanded tumor TCRs surfaced in blood more at resection than they did at follow-up.

As for time point: blood at routine non-recurrence follow-up after resection. The sequenced material consisted of unsorted whole RNA from tumor, nontumor lung or frozen PBMC. All TCR cDNA molecules were individually tagged with a unique molecular identifier. TCRdb independently ran MiXCR on the 5' RACE reads; one entry per CDR3 protein. The sample holds under 150,000 distinct CDR3 sequences; 12% are singletons and the top ten take roughly 15%. This clonotype was detected ten times or more. Its antigen is currently unknown. The J segment lost 4 bases and the V segment lost 4 bases, leaving 7 bases of the junction unmatched. CDR3 length equals 17 residues. Germline CDR1 reads SGHDT; CDR2 reads YYEEEE.

This material consisted of PBMCs, taken at follow-up. This chain connects TRBV5-6 to TRBJ2-3; the match to TRBD2 covers 15 bases. The receptor comes from a male donor with early-stage non-small cell lung cancer. The CDR3 DNA is TGTGCCAGCAGCCTACGGACTAGCGGGGGGGCATCAGATACGCAGTATTTT. This sequence encodes CASSLRTSGGASDTQYF.